The subject of this entry is one T cell receptor (beta chain). Single viable CD3+CD4+CD8-CD45RO+ cells were sorted as the memory CD4+ T cells. Some clones are missing from TCRdb's copy, which holds only in-frame ones; the method was immunoSEQ multiplex PCR. The data hold under 75,000 clones, with around 80% observed a single time. The V gene lost 4 bases and the J gene lost 5 bases, with 8 bases spanning the gap. In germline, CDR1 is SGHRS, CDR2 YFSETQ. The CDR3 length is 12 residues. This sample was taken from a study of memory CD4+ T cells and cytomegalovirus serostatus. Study-level background: Healthy Belgian adult donors included about 10 CMV-positive and more than 20 CMV-negative people.

The genes are TRBV5-1 and TRBJ2-3; D gene ambiguous. The clonotype was recovered from an adult in good health and CMV-seronegative. Some clones in this sample may be carry-over from other donors' samples. Sequenced material: memory CD4+ T cells from blood. The CDR3 region has the DNA TGCGCCAGCAGCCCACGTGGAGATACGCAGTATTTT. Its protein is CASSPRGDTQYF. Full variable domain (remainder filled in from reference TRBV5-1 and TRBJ2-3): KAGVTQTPRYLIKTRGQQVTLSCSPISGHRSVSWYQQTPGQGLQFLFEYFSETQRNKGNFPGRFSGRQFSNSRSEMNVSTLELGDSALYLCASSPRGDTQYFGPGTRLTVL.